This TCR beta chain was recorded in a study of CD8+CD57+ T cells in acquired aplastic anemia. For the study at large: When averaged, DNA from sorted CD4+ and CD8+ cells came to 3 to 3.5 ug.

Investigators profiled TCR beta VDJ and CDR3 from genomic DNA template. TCRdb recomputed calls from the reads with MiXCR, one row per CDR3 protein. The data show roughly 160,000 distinct CDR3 sequences, around 48% seen once. The study's findings and limits: Some 29 shared CD8+ CDR3s appeared highly expressed within patients' immunodominant clones. Patients and healthy controls showed no significant CD8+ Simpson's diversity difference.

Germline trimming cut 2 bases from V and 1 base from J; bases unmatched to any gene: 2. In germline, CDR1 is DFQATT, CDR2 SNEGSKA (reference sequence). The CDR3 covers 15 residues. As concerns this clonotype: Its specificity is unknown.

Patients sequenced had flow cytometry evidence of CD8+CD57+ cell expansion. Everyone among the patients had severe acquired aplastic anemia. Sequencing was performed on sorted CD4+, CD8+, or CD8+CD57+ T cells (not recorded which) from PBMCs. The chain couples TRBV20-1 to TRBJ2-7; 13 nucleotides match TRBD2. The clonotype originates from a human donor with aplastic anemia. This CDR3 reads CSARPLAGGSYEQYF. CDR3 coding DNA: TGCAGTGCTAGACCACTAGCGGGAGGGTCCTACGAGCAGTACTTC.